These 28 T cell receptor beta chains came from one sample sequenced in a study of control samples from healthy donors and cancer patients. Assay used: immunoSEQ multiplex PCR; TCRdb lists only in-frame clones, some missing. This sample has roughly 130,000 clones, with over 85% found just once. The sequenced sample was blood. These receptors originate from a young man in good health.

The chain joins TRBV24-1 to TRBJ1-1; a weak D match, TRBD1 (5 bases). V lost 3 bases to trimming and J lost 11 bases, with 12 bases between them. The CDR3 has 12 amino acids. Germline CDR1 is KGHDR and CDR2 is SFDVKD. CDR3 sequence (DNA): TGTGCCACCAGTGATCCCCCCGAGGGGGCTTTCTTT. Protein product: CATSDPPEGAFF.

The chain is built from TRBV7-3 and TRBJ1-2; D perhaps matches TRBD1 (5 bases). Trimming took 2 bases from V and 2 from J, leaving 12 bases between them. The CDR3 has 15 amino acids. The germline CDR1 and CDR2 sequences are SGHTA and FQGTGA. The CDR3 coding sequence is TGTGCCAGCAGCTTATCGTACAGGAAGAACTATGGCTACACCTTC. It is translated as CASSLSYRKNYGYTF.

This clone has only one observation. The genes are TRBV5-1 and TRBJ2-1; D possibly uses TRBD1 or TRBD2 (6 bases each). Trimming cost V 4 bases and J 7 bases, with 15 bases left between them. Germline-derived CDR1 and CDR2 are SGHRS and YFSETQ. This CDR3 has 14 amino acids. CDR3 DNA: TGCGCCAGCAGCCCACCAACAGGGAGGAATGAGCAGTTCTTC. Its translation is CASSPPTGRNEQFF.

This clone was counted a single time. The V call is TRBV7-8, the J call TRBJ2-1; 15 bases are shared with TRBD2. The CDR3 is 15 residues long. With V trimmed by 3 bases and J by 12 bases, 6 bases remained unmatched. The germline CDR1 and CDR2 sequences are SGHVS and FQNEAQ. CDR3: CASSFTQGLAGGQFF. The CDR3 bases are TGTGCCAGCAGCTTTACTCAGGGACTAGCGGGAGGGCAGTTCTTC.

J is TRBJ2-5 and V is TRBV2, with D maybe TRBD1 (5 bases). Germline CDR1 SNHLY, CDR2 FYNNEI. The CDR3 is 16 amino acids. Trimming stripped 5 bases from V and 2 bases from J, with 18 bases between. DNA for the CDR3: TGTGCCAGCAGTAGAACAAGGGGCTATGGGCAAGAGACCCAGTACTTC. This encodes CASSRTRGYGQETQYF.

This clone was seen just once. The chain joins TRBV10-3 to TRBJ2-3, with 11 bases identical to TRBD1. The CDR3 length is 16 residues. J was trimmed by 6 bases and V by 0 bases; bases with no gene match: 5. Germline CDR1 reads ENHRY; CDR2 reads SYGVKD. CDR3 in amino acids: CAISESIGTGGDTQYF. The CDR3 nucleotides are TGTGCCATCAGTGAGTCGATAGGGACAGGGGGTGATACGCAGTATTTT.

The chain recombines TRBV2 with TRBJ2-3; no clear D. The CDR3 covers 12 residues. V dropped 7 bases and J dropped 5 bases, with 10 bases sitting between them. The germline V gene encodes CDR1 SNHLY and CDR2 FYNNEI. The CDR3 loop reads CASNPAGDTQYF. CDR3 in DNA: TGTGCCAGCAACCCCGCTGGAGATACGCAGTATTTT.

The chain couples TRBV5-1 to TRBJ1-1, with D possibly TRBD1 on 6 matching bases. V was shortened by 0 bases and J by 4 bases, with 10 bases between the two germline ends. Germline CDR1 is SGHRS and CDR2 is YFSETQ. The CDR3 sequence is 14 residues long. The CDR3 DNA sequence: TGCGCCAGCAGCTTGGCAGGGGAACTCACTGAAGCTTTCTTT. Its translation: CASSLAGELTEAFF.

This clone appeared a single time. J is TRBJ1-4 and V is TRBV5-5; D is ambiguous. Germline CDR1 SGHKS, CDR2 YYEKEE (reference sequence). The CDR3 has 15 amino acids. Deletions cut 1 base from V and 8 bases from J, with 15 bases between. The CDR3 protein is CASSLYGPAGEKLFF. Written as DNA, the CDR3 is TGTGCCAGCAGCTTGTACGGCCCCGCTGGGGAAAAACTGTTTTTT.

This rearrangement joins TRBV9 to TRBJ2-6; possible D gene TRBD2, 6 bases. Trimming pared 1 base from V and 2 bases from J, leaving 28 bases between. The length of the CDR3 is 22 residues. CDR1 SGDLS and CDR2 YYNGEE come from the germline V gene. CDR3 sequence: CASSVPWGYEGGDGTGANVLTF. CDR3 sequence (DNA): TGTGCCAGCAGCGTACCGTGGGGGTACGAGGGAGGAGACGGGACTGGGGCCAACGTCCTGACTTTC.

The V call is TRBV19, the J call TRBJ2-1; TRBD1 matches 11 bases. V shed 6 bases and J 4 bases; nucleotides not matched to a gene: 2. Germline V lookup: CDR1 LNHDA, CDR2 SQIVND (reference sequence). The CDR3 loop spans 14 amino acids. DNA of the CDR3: TGTGCCAGTAGCCGGGACAGGGGGTACAATGAGCAGTTCTTC. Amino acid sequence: CASSRDRGYNEQFF.

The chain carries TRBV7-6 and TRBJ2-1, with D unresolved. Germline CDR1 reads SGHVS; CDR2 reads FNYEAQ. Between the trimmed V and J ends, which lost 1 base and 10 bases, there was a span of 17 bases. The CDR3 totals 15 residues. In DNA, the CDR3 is TGTGCCAGCAGCTTAGGTCAGGTTAAGTTCGGAGAGCAGTTCTTC. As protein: CASSLGQVKFGEQFF. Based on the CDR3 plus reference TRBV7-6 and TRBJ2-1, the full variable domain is GAGVSQSPRYKVTKRGQDVALRCDPISGHVSLYWYRQALGQGPEFLTYFNYEAQQDKSGLPNDRFSAERPEGSISTLTIQRTEQRDSAMYRCASSLGQVKFGEQFFGPGTRLTVL.

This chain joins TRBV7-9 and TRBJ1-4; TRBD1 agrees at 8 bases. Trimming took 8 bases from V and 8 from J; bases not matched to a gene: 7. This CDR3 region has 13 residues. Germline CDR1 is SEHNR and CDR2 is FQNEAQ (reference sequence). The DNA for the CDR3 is TGTGCCAGCTACTTGACAGGGGAGGAAAAACTGTTTTTT. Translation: CASYLTGEEKLFF. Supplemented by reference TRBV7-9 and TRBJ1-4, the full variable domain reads DTGVSQNPRHKITKRGQNVTFRCDPISEHNRLYWYRQTLGQGPEFLTYFQNEAQLEKSRLLSDRFSAERPKGSFSTLEIQRTEQGDSAMYLCASYLTGEEKLFFGSGTQLSVL.

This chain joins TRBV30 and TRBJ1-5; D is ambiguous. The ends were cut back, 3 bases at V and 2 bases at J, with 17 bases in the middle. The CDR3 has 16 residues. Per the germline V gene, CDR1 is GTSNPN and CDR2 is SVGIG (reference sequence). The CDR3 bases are TGTGCCTGGAGCCCCGTCCAGGTGACCGGCAATCAGCCCCAGCATTTT. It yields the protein CAWSPVQVTGNQPQHF. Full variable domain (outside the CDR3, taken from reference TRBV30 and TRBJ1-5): SQTIHQWPATLVQPVGSPLSLECTVEGTSNPNLYWYRQAAGRGLQLLFYSVGIGQISSEVPQNLSASRPQDRQFILSSKKLLLSDSGFYLCAWSPVQVTGNQPQHFGDGTRLSIL.

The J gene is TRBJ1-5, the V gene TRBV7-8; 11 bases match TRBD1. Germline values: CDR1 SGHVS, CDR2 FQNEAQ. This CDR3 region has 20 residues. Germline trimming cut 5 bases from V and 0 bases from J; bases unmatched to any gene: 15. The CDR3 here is CASSENPPGQGDYSNQPQHF. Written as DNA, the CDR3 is TGTGCCAGCAGCGAAAACCCTCCGGGACAGGGGGATTATAGCAATCAGCCCCAGCATTTT.

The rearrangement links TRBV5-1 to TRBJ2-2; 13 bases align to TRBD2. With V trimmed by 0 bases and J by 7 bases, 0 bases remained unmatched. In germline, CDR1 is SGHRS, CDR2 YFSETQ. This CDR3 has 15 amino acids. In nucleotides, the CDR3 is TGCGCCAGCAGCTTGGGACTAGCGGGAGGCGGGGAGCTGTTTTTT. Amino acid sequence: CASSLGLAGGGELFF.

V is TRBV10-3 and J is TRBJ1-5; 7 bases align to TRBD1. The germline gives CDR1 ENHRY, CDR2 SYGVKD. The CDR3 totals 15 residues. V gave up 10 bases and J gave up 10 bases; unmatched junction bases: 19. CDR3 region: CATQKDNRGFSPQHF. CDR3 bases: TGTGCCACCCAAAAAGATAACAGGGGTTTCAGCCCCCAGCATTTT.

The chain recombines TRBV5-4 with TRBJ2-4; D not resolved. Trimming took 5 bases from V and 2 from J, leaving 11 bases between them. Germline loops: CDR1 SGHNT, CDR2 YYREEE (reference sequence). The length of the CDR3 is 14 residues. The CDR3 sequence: CASRSFGSKNIQYF. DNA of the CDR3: TGTGCCAGCAGGTCCTTTGGATCCAAAAACATTCAGTACTTC.

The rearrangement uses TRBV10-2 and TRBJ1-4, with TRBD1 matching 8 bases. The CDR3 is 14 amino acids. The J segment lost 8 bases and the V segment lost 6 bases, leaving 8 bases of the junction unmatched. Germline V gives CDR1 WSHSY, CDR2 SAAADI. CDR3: CASRAQGESEKLFF. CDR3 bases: TGCGCCAGCAGAGCACAGGGGGAGTCAGAAAAACTGTTTTTT.

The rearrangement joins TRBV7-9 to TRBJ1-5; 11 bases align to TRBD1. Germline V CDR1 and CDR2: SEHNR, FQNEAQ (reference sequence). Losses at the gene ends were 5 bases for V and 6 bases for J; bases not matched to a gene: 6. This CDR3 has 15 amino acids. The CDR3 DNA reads TGTGCCAGCAGCACAGGACAGGGGGCGTCTCAGCCCCAGCATTTT. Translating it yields CASSTGQGASQPQHF.

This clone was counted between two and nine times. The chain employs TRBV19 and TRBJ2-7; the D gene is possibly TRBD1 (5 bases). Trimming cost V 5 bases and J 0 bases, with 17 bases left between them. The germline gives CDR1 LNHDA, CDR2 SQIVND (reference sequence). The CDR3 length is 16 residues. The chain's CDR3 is CASSSDRTSSSYEQYF. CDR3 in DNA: TGTGCCAGTAGTTCAGACAGAACTTCGAGCTCCTACGAGCAGTACTTC.

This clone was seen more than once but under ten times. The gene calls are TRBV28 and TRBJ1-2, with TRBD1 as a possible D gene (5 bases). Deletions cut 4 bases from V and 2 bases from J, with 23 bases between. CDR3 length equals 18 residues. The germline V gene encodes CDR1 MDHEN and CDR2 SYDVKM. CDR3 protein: CASSWPLVVGRQNYGYTF. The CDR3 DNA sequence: TGTGCCAGCAGTTGGCCCCTCGTCGTCGGGAGACAGAACTATGGCTACACCTTC.

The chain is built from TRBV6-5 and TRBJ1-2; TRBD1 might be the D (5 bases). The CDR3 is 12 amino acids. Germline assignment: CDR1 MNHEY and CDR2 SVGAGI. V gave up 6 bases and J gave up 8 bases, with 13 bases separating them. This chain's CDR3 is CASRTRVGGYTF. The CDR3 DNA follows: TGTGCCAGCAGGACCAGGGTCGGCGGCTACACCTTC.

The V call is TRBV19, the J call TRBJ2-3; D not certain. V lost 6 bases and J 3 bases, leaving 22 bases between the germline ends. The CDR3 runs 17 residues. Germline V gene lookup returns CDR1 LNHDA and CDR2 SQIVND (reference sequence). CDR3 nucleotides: TGTGCCAGTAGCCCTCCCGGTTGGGAAATTAAGACAGATACGCAGTATTTT. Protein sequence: CASSPPGWEIKTDTQYF.

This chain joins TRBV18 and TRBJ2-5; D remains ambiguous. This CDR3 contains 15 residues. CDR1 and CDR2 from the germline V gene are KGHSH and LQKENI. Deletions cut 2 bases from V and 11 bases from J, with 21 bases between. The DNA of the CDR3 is TGTGCCAGCTCACCATCCGCTGGCAGCGATAATCCTCAGTACTTC. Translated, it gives CASSPSAGSDNPQYF.

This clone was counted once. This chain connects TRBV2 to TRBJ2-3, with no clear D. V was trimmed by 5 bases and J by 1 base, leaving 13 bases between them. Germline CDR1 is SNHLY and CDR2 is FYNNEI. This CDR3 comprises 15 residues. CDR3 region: CASSFPVGGTDTQYF. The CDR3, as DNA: TGTGCCAGCAGTTTTCCGGTTGGGGGCACAGATACGCAGTATTTT. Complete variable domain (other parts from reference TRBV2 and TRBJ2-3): EPEVTQTPSHQVTQMGQEVILRCVPISNHLYFYWYRQILGQKVEFLVSFYNNEISEKSEIFDDQFSVERPDGSNFTLKIRSTKLEDSAMYFCASSFPVGGTDTQYFGPGTRLTVL.

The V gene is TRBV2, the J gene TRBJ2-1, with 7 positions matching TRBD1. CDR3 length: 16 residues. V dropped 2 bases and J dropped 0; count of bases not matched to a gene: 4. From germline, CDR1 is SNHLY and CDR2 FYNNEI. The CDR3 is CASSEQSGGSYNEQFF. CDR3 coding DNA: TGTGCCAGCAGTGAACAGTCAGGGGGCTCCTACAATGAGCAGTTCTTC.

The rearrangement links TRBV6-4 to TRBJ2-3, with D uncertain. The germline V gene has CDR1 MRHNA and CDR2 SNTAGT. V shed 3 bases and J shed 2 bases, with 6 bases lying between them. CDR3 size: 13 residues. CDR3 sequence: CASSESVTDTQYF. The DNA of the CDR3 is TGTGCCAGCAGTGAATCAGTCACAGATACGCAGTATTTT.